Each of the 8 T cell receptor beta chains below was sequenced from the same sample in a study of T cell clones after liver transplantation. This table comes from immunoSEQ multiplex PCR, and its TCRdb copy is limited to in-frame clones, with some not included. Of about 120,000 clones listed, 90% are singletons. The specimen was CD4+ T cells from blood, collected 12 months after liver transplant. The receptor set was obtained from a human patient who received a liver transplant. Some of these T cells may belong to the graft donor.

V and J are TRBV7-9 and TRBJ2-7; D is undetermined. The V end lost 1 base, the J end lost 4 bases, and 11 bases lay between the germline ends. In germline, CDR1 is SEHNR, CDR2 FQNEAQ (reference sequence). This CDR3 is 14 amino acids long. CDR3 protein: CASSLESKGYEQYF. In nucleotides, the CDR3 is TGTGCCAGCAGCTTAGAGAGTAAAGGTTACGAGCAGTACTTC. Variable domain in full (rest from reference TRBV7-9 and TRBJ2-7): DTGVSQNPRHKITKRGQNVTFRCDPISEHNRLYWYRQTLGQGPEFLTYFQNEAQLEKSRLLSDRFSAERPKGSFSTLEIQRTEQGDSAMYLCASSLESKGYEQYFGPGTRLTVT.

CDR3 coding DNA: TGTGCCAGCAGCTTAGCCACACAGGACAATGAGCAGTTCTTC. It yields the protein CASSLATQDNEQFF. V is TRBV7-6 and J is TRBJ2-1, with D possibly matching TRBD1 (5 bases). CDR3 length equals 14 residues. Deletions cut 0 bases from V and 5 bases from J, with 8 bases between. Germline CDR1 is SGHVS and CDR2 is FNYEAQ.

This rearrangement joins TRBV19 to TRBJ2-1; 8 bases align to TRBD2. This CDR3 comprises 14 residues. With 9 bases clipped from V and 0 bases from J, the junction kept 4 bases outside the gene matches. Germline-derived CDR1 and CDR2 are LNHDA and SQIVND (reference sequence). CDR3 in amino acids: CASRSGSSYNEQFF. For the CDR3, the DNA is TGTGCCAGCAGAAGCGGGAGCTCCTACAATGAGCAGTTCTTC. Using reference TRBV19 and TRBJ2-1 for the parts outside the CDR3, the full variable domain is DGGITQSPKYLFRKEGQNVTLSCEQNLNHDAMYWYRQDPGQGLRLIYYSQIVNDFQKGDIAEGYSVSREKKESFPLTVTSAQKNPTAFYLCASRSGSSYNEQFFGPGTRLTVL.

This rearrangement joins TRBV7-2 to TRBJ2-7, with TRBD2 identical over 14 bases. CDR1 and CDR2 from the germline V gene are SGHTA and FQGNSA. With 1 base clipped from V and 6 bases from J, the junction kept 8 bases outside the gene matches. The CDR3 length is 17 residues. CDR3 region: CASSLEQGLAGVSEQYF. The CDR3 DNA reads as TGTGCCAGCAGCTTAGAACAGGGACTAGCGGGAGTTTCCGAGCAGTACTTC.

V is TRBV6-6 and J is TRBJ2-7; TRBD2 matches 9 bases. CDR1 is MNHNY and CDR2 is SVGAGI in the germline V gene (reference sequence). The CDR3 runs 15 residues. Trimming removed 2 bases from V and 0 bases from J; junction bases left unmatched: 2. DNA for the CDR3: TGTGCCAGCAGTTACGCGGGAGGGGGCTCCTACGAGCAGTACTTC. Its translation is CASSYAGGGSYEQYF.

CDR3 residues: CASSIEGVGDEQYF. In nucleotides, the CDR3 is TGTGCCAGTAGTATAGAAGGGGTGGGCGACGAGCAGTACTTC. The rearrangement joins TRBV19 to TRBJ2-7; a weak D match, TRBD1 (5 bases). The V end was cut by 0 bases, the J end by 5 bases, with 11 bases between. The CDR3 runs to 14 residues. Germline CDR1 is LNHDA and CDR2 is SQIVND (reference sequence).

In its sample, this clone was seen a few times. The V and J genes are TRBV11-3 and TRBJ2-1, with TRBD2 identical over 14 bases. CDR1 is SGHNT, CDR2 YENEEA, per germline. The CDR3 spans 15 residues. V shed 8 bases and J 8 bases; nucleotides not matched to a gene: 8. The CDR3 protein is CASGTGLAGAHEQFF. Written as DNA, the CDR3 is TGTGCCAGCGGCACGGGACTAGCGGGAGCGCATGAGCAGTTCTTC.

The V gene is TRBV18, the J gene TRBJ1-4; 8 nucleotides match TRBD1. V was pared by 5 bases and J by 5 bases, with 4 bases of the junction left unmatched. Germline assignment: CDR1 KGHSH and CDR2 LQKENI. This CDR3 region has 14 residues. CDR3 amino acids: CASSSGGLNEKLFF. The CDR3 DNA sequence: TGTGCCAGCTCATCAGGGGGCCTAAATGAAAAACTGTTTTTT. The full variable domain, in which reference TRBV18 and TRBJ1-4 provide the parts outside the CDR3, is NAGVMQNPRHLVRRRGQEARLRCSPMKGHSHVYWYRQLPEEGLKFMVYLQKENIIDESGMPKERFSAEFPKEGPSILRIQQVVRGDSAAYFCASSSGGLNEKLFFGSGTQLSVL.